This T cell receptor (beta chain) came from a study of shared clonotypes between healthy human individuals. In the study overall: A couple of female and a few male donors aged 18 to 49 were enrolled.

Measured with immunoSEQ multiplex PCR; TCRdb has only the in-frame clones, and not every one. The sample has about 490,000 clones, about 85% seen once. Donors had no recently reported acute infections or vaccinations and were HIV-negative. The donors, all of them Caucasian adults, lived in Nashville, Tennessee. Samples left unsorted employed roughly 90 million PBMCs for genomic DNA. CDR1 SGHTA and CDR2 FQGNSA come from the germline V gene. This CDR3 contains 14 residues. The trim removed 4 bases at V and 3 bases at J, leaving 5 bases unmatched. This rearrangement joins TRBV7-2 to TRBJ2-5; 7 positions agree with TRBD1. Material: PBMCs. This receptor was obtained from a woman between 35 and 50 years old in good health. Some clones in this sample may be carry-over from other donors' samples. CDR3 sequence: CASSSPTGKETQYF. As DNA, the CDR3 is TGTGCCAGCAGCTCCCCGACAGGGAAAGAGACCCAGTACTTC.